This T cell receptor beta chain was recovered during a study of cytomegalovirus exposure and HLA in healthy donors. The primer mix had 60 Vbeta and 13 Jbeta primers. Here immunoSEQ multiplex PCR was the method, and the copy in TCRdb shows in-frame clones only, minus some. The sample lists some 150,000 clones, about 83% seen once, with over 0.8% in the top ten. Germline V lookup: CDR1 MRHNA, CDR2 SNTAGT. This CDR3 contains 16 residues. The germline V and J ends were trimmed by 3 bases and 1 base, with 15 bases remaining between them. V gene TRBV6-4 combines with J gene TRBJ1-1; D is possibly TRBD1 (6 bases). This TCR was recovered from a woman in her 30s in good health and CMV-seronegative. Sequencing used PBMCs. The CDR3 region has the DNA TGTGCCAGCAGTGATACAACCCGGACAGCGAACACTGAAGCTTTCTTT. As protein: CASSDTTRTANTEAFF.